This T cell receptor (beta chain) derives from a study of regulatory T cells in long-lasting Graves disease listed by TCRdb under 2021. Broadly, across the study: Newly diagnosed Graves' disease patients had taken antithyroid drugs for less than 3 months. Peripheral blood TCR sequencing and RNA sequencing compared persistent Graves' disease patients with newly diagnosed Graves' disease patients. The study took place in China and was registered as a clinical trial. A total of roughly 33 samples were covered by TCR sequencing, comprising approximately 13 persistent and about 20 newly diagnosed Graves' disease patients.

Taken with the paper, the label for time point translates to: newly diagnosed GD, antithyroid drugs for less than 3 months. For both TCR sequencing and RNA sequencing, RNA was extracted from PBMCs in TRIzol. The diagnosis of Graves' disease was made according to American Thyroid Association guidelines. Patients were recruited from an endocrinology department in Xi'an, China. Each patient gave approximately 10 milliliters of peripheral blood, collected in an EDTA anticoagulant tube. Ficoll Paque Plus density gradient separation was used to isolate PBMCs, and no further T cell sorting was performed. An Agilent 2100 Bioanalyzer and agarose gel were used to check RNA quality, and a NanoDrop 2000 was used to measure RNA concentration. V trim: 1 base; J trim: 6 bases; unmatched bases: 9. CDR1 and CDR2 are read off the germline V gene (reference sequence) as LGHDT and YNNKEL. The CDR3 covers 16 residues, taking in both the cysteine and the phenylalanine. Just CDR3 DNA is preserved here, 48 bases in frame from base 1.

The paper's findings and limits, for the study overall: Persistent Graves' disease patients showed lower TCR Shannon entropy and fewer highly expanded clones than newly diagnosed patients, suggesting clonal expansion. Persistent disease showed preferential use of TRBV28, TRBJ1-2 and TRBJ2-5, whereas newly diagnosed disease favored TRBV20-1 and TRBJ2-1. The authors noted that the small sample size was a limitation that may lower accuracy. Peripheral blood alone was examined, since thyroid tissue, which constituted the primary lesion, could not be accessed. More public clonotypes were shared among persistent patients (2,741) than among newly diagnosed patients (approximately 1,000). Sequencing and analysis were restricted to the TCR beta chain.

A remark on this clonotype: No cognate antigen has been identified for it. No much larger clone exists at a distance of one base, and base qualities are not known.

Libraries were built with multiplex PCR. This sample was sequenced with an Illumina HiSeq 4000. To build TCR beta libraries, CDR3 regions were amplified by Arm-PCR using iRepertoire HTBI primers. PCR products were gel purified before sequencing. The authors' pipeline ran thus. Gene usage analysis of CDR3 amino acid clonotypes relied on the approximately 60 TRBV and over 13 TRBJ segments identified across samples. COPE and FqMerger were used to merge filtered high-quality paired reads into contigs. BLAST was used to align contigs to the IMGT TRBV, TRBD and TRBJ reference genes, and CDR3 was defined following IMGT. Any clonotype with a frequency above 0.1% was classified as a highly expanded clone. Repertoire diversity was measured by Shannon entropy, and V-J evenness by the Gini coefficient. A clonotype found in more than one individual was treated as public. In TCRdb, the public reads were trimmed at Q25 with fastp and aligned with MiXCR, with productive beta chains retained. Every CDR3 protein is listed once, alongside the most common genes and DNA of its rows. TCRdb, rather than the study authors, made the V and J calls. The sample profile shows about 620,000 distinct CDR3 sequences; roughly 15% of them were found once. Of the sample, 15% to 20% is held by the ten largest clones.

This sample was also put to use in a study of T cells in Graves' hyperthyroidism and ophthalmopathy. According to the second study: Stable Graves' hyperthyroidism was defined as no progression to ophthalmopathy during 18 months of follow-up. The hyperthyroidism patients were between 18 and 65 years old and newly diagnosed, with a disease duration of less than 2 months. Patients with uncontrolled infections, other autoimmune diseases, pregnancy or lactation were excluded. Clinical symptoms, serum thyroxine and TRAb, thyroid ultrasound, and orbital computed tomography formed the basis for the diagnoses. The first round of RT-PCR for the TCR CDR3 was performed with the HTBI primer set and the Qiagen OneStep RT-PCR kit. Most expanded thyroid clonotypes (frequency above 0.001) were also detected in blood, a finding suggesting that blood repertoires may reflect thyroid immune responses. In cross-validation, a model built on a 13 V-J signature told ophthalmopathy apart from stable hyperthyroidism with under 90% sensitivity and about 81% specificity, and in testing the same model reached 80%/75%. During validation, the model predicted progression to ophthalmopathy a median of roughly 7.1 months ahead of onset, with around 65% sensitivity and more than 72% specificity. To identify TCR V-J signatures that set the groups apart, the researchers used a discovery cohort of 100 or so patients, made up of around 42 with Graves' ophthalmopathy and some 55 with stable Graves' hyperthyroidism. Prospective prediction of ophthalmopathy was tested in an independent validation cohort consisting of 18 hyperthyroidism patients and approximately 16 patients who later progressed to ophthalmopathy. The 100 or so discovery patients were divided at random into training and test sets in a 7:3 ratio. The study also compared thyroid tissue and blood T-cell repertoires from more than 5 Graves' hyperthyroidism patients. After sampling, hyperthyroidism patients received methimazole starting at 30 mg daily, and ophthalmopathy patients received high-dose intravenous methylprednisolone. Libraries were constructed in a second round of multiplex PCR, after which size selection and purification were performed. Paired-end sequencing of the libraries was performed with 100 bp reads on an Illumina HiSeq2000. Raw data were processed with SOAPnuke, discarding reads with adapters, uncalled bases, mean Phred below 15, or no exact constant-primer or identifier match. COPE v1.2.5 was used to merge the high-quality paired reads, and each unique nucleotide sequence was defined as a clonotype. MiTCR v1.1 was used to align clonotypes to the IMGT TRBV, TRBD and TRBJ reference segments. Only V-J combinations with frequency above 0.0001, covering about 99% of repertoires, were analysed. The TCS score was defined as F50 (clonal expansion) divided by E x V (chaos), with BLOSUM62-based TCRdist calculated between CDR3 peptides within each V-J. Welch's t-statistics and random forest reduced some 510 V-J features to 10 to 15, which were used in a naive Bayes classifier (R e1071). Sample size was not statistically predetermined, and investigators were not blinded to group allocation. The paper describes TCR Vbeta CDR3 sequencing of 135 peripheral blood samples, made up of fewer than 50 ophthalmopathy patients, around 73 hyperthyroidism patients and 17 progressor patients.

This material consisted of peripheral blood mononuclear cells (PBMCs), taken at new diagnosis, from a patient treated with antithyroid drugs. The V and J segments used are TRBV3-1 and TRBJ1-1, with 9 middle bases fitting TRBD1. The sequence was obtained from a woman under 40 with Graves disease. Donor details come from another sample of the same person, matched by shared clones. The sequenced DNA: TGTGCCAGCAGCCAAGCTAACTCACGACAGGGGGCTGAAGCTTTCTTT. Translated, this is CASSQANSRQGAEAFF.